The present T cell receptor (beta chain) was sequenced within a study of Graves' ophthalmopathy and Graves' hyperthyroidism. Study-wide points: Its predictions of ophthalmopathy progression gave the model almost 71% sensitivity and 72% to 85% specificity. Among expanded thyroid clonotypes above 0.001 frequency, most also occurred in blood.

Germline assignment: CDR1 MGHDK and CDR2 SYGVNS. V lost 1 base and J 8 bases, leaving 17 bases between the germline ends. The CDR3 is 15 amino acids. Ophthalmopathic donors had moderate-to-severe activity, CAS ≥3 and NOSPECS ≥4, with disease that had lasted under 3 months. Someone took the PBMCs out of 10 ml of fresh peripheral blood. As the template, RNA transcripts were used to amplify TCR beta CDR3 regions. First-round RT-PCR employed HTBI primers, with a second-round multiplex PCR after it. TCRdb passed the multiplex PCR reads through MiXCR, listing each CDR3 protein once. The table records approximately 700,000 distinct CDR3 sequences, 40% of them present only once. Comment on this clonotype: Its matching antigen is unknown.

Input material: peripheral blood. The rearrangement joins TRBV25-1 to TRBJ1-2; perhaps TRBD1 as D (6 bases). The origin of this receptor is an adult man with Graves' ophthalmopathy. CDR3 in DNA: TGTGCCAGCAGTGAATCACCAGGGGTTCAAGAGGGCTACACCTTC. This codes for CASSESPGVQEGYTF.